These T cell receptor beta chains were read from a single sample in a study of blood T cell repertoires in COVID-19. Profiling relied on immunoSEQ multiplex PCR, and the TCRdb table lists in-frame clones only, not all of them. The sample has around 150,000 clones, 75% to 85% seen once. The specimen was peripheral blood. Receptor source: a woman in her forties or fifties with acute or convalescent COVID-19. The CDR3 runs from the conserved cysteine through the conserved F or W. A D gene is named only where the DNA matches it firmly. Clone size is given for some rows only: seen once, a few or many times, or a class if the clone is expanded.

v_gene: TRBV4-2; abundance: once; j_gene: TRBJ1-5; d_gene: TRBD1; CDR3aa: CASSQEWTGGNQPQHF; CDR3nt: TGTGCCAGCAGCCAAGAGTGGACAGGGGGCAATCAGCCCCAGCATTTT
v_gene: TRBV27; abundance: -; j_gene: TRBJ1-6; d_gene: -; CDR3aa: CASSFPNSPLHF; CDR3nt: TGTGCCAGCAGTTTCCCGAATTCACCCCTCCACTTT
v_gene: TRBV5-5; abundance: -; j_gene: TRBJ1-1; d_gene: -; CDR3aa: CASSSPTLRGQTEAFF; CDR3nt: TGTGCCAGCAGCTCCCCCACTTTGCGGGGGCAAACTGAAGCTTTCTTT
v_gene: TRBV19; abundance: few; j_gene: TRBJ1-2; d_gene: TRBD1; CDR3aa: CASSILDRRANYGYTF; CDR3nt: TGTGCCAGTAGTATCTTGGACAGGCGGGCTAACTATGGCTACACCTTC
v_gene: TRBV24-1; abundance: -; j_gene: TRBJ1-5; d_gene: -; CDR3aa: CATSSSQSTGTGERHF; CDR3nt: TGTGCCACCAGTTCCTCCCAATCGACCGGGACGGGGGAGAGGCATTTT
v_gene: TRBV7-3; abundance: -; j_gene: TRBJ1-2; d_gene: TRBD1; CDR3aa: CASSFGTGDYGYTF; CDR3nt: TGTGCCAGCAGCTTTGGGACAGGGGACTATGGCTACACCTTC
v_gene: TRBV19; abundance: -; j_gene: TRBJ2-7; d_gene: -; CDR3aa: CARQRGTLPYEQYF; CDR3nt: TGTGCCAGACAGAGGGGGACGCTACCCTACGAGCAGTACTTC
v_gene: TRBV9; abundance: -; j_gene: TRBJ2-1; d_gene: TRBD2; CDR3aa: CASGRGDYNEQFF; CDR3nt: TGTGCCAGCGGGCGGGGGGACTACAATGAGCAGTTCTTC
v_gene: TRBV5-1; abundance: -; j_gene: TRBJ1-1; d_gene: -; CDR3aa: CASSLGQLEDTEAFF; CDR3nt: TGCGCCAGCAGCTTGGGACAGCTCGAGGACACTGAAGCTTTCTTT
v_gene: TRBV15; abundance: -; j_gene: TRBJ1-2; d_gene: TRBD1; CDR3aa: CATSRDFGTAYGYTF; CDR3nt: TGTGCCACCAGCAGAGATTTCGGGACAGCATATGGCTACACCTTC
v_gene: TRBV19; abundance: -; j_gene: TRBJ1-1; d_gene: TRBD1; CDR3aa: CASSFTGGETEAFF; CDR3nt: TGTGCCAGTAGTTTTACAGGGGGCGAAACTGAAGCTTTCTTT
v_gene: TRBV27; abundance: -; j_gene: TRBJ2-3; d_gene: TRBD2; CDR3aa: CASRPLADAGRTQYF; CDR3nt: TGTGCCAGCAGGCCGCTAGCGGACGCAGGGCGTACGCAGTATTTT
v_gene: TRBV11-2; abundance: -; j_gene: TRBJ1-6; d_gene: -; CDR3aa: CASSLDGFSLPLHF; CDR3nt: TGTGCCAGCAGCTTAGACGGGTTTAGCTTACCCCTCCACTTT
v_gene: TRBV9; abundance: -; j_gene: TRBJ1-1; d_gene: -; CDR3aa: CASSTSGYDEAFF; CDR3nt: TGTGCCAGCAGCACTTCAGGGTATGATGAAGCTTTCTTT
v_gene: TRBV3-1/TRBV3-2; abundance: -; j_gene: TRBJ2-1; d_gene: TRBD2; CDR3aa: CASSRRNSGGSNEQFF; CDR3nt: TGTGCCAGCAGCCGTCGGAACAGCGGGGGAAGTAATGAGCAGTTCTTC
v_gene: TRBV6-2/TRBV6-3; abundance: -; j_gene: TRBJ1-1; d_gene: -; CDR3aa: CASSYLLNTEAFF; CDR3nt: TGTGCCAGCAGTTATCTCTTGAACACTGAAGCTTTCTTT
v_gene: TRBV6-5; abundance: -; j_gene: TRBJ2-1; d_gene: -; CDR3aa: CASSYDRYNEQFF; CDR3nt: TGTGCCAGCAGTTACGATCGGTACAATGAGCAGTTCTTC
v_gene: TRBV28; abundance: -; j_gene: TRBJ1-3; d_gene: -; CDR3aa: CASRLGTSTGNTIYF; CDR3nt: TGTGCCAGCAGGCTAGGGACAAGTACTGGAAACACCATATATTTT
v_gene: TRBV6-6; abundance: -; j_gene: TRBJ1-5; d_gene: -; CDR3aa: CASSYDTDYQPQHF; CDR3nt: TGTGCCAGCAGTTACGACACGGACTATCAGCCCCAGCATTTT
v_gene: TRBV9; abundance: -; j_gene: TRBJ2-1; d_gene: TRBD1; CDR3aa: CASSIDRAAYNEQFF; CDR3nt: TGTGCCAGCAGCATAGACAGGGCGGCCTACAATGAGCAGTTCTTC
v_gene: TRBV11-3; abundance: once; j_gene: TRBJ2-7; d_gene: -; CDR3aa: CASSNRQEARHF; CDR3nt: TGTGCCAGCAGCAACCGACAGGAGGCTCGGCACTTC
v_gene: TRBV19; abundance: few; j_gene: TRBJ1-5; d_gene: -; CDR3aa: CASSIKREQQPQHF; CDR3nt: TGTGCCAGTAGTATTAAGAGGGAGCAACAGCCCCAGCATTTT
v_gene: TRBV5-5; abundance: -; j_gene: TRBJ1-1; d_gene: -; CDR3aa: CASSDGGRGNTEAFF; CDR3nt: TGTGCCAGCAGCGACGGCGGACGGGGGAACACTGAAGCTTTCTTT
v_gene: TRBV28; abundance: once; j_gene: TRBJ1-2; d_gene: TRBD1; CDR3aa: CASRLTGGNYGYTF; CDR3nt: TGTGCCAGCAGGCTGACAGGGGGCAACTATGGCTACACCTTC
v_gene: TRBV3-1/TRBV3-2; abundance: -; j_gene: TRBJ1-6; d_gene: TRBD1; CDR3aa: CASSQERDRGLSPLHF; CDR3nt: TGTGCCAGCAGCCAGGAACGGGACAGGGGGCTGTCACCCCTCCACTTT
v_gene: TRBV6-5; abundance: -; j_gene: TRBJ1-2; d_gene: TRBD1; CDR3aa: CASSYIRTGGNYGYTF; CDR3nt: TGTGCCAGCAGTTACATAAGGACAGGGGGAAACTATGGCTACACCTTC
v_gene: TRBV6-5; abundance: -; j_gene: TRBJ2-3; d_gene: -; CDR3aa: CASSYQGFTDTQYF; CDR3nt: TGTGCCAGCAGTTATCAGGGTTTCACAGATACGCAGTATTTT
v_gene: TRBV7-8; abundance: -; j_gene: TRBJ1-4; d_gene: TRBD1; CDR3aa: CASSPDRGASWGEKLFF; CDR3nt: TGTGCCAGCAGCCCCGACAGGGGGGCCTCCTGGGGTGAAAAACTGTTTTTT
v_gene: TRBV4-3; abundance: once; j_gene: TRBJ2-7; d_gene: -; CDR3aa: CASSQELPRGVSGEQYF; CDR3nt: TGCGCCAGCAGCCAAGAGCTCCCTCGCGGGGTTTCTGGCGAGCAGTACTTC
v_gene: TRBV7-2; abundance: -; j_gene: TRBJ2-1; d_gene: -; CDR3aa: CASSLTGFASNEQFF; CDR3nt: TGTGCCAGCAGCCTCACAGGGTTCGCAAGCAATGAGCAGTTCTTC
v_gene: TRBV7-9; abundance: -; j_gene: TRBJ2-1; d_gene: TRBD2; CDR3aa: CASSPRLAGDNEQFF; CDR3nt: TGTGCCAGCAGCCCCCGACTAGCGGGGGACAATGAGCAGTTCTTC
v_gene: TRBV5-1; abundance: -; j_gene: TRBJ2-3; d_gene: TRBD2; CDR3aa: CASSGLSGGPRRTDTQYF; CDR3nt: TGCGCCAGCAGCGGCCTTAGCGGGGGCCCGAGACGCACAGATACGCAGTATTTT
v_gene: TRBV19; abundance: -; j_gene: TRBJ2-3; d_gene: -; CDR3aa: CASSTHVQITDTQYF; CDR3nt: TGTGCCAGTAGTACCCATGTGCAGATCACAGATACGCAGTATTTT
v_gene: TRBV28; abundance: -; j_gene: TRBJ1-2; d_gene: TRBD1; CDR3aa: CASSSLSYRDRIPPNYGYTF; CDR3nt: TGTGCCAGCAGTTCATTAAGCTATCGGGACAGGATACCCCCCAACTATGGCTACACCTTC
v_gene: TRBV7-2; abundance: -; j_gene: TRBJ1-5; d_gene: -; CDR3aa: CASSLTRGNQPQHF; CDR3nt: TGTGCCAGCAGCTTGACGAGGGGCAATCAGCCCCAGCATTTT
v_gene: TRBV6-5; abundance: -; j_gene: TRBJ2-3; d_gene: TRBD2; CDR3aa: CASSRGGVRPTQYF; CDR3nt: TGTGCCAGCAGTCGGGGGGGGGTCAGGCCCACGCAGTATTTT
v_gene: TRBV19; abundance: many; j_gene: TRBJ1-6; d_gene: -; CDR3aa: CASRQGGSLHF; CDR3nt: TGTGCCAGTAGACAGGGAGGGTCCCTCCACTTT
v_gene: TRBV3-1/TRBV3-2; abundance: -; j_gene: TRBJ2-1; d_gene: -; CDR3aa: CASSQVGIRNEWQFF; CDR3nt: TGTGCCAGCAGCCAAGTTGGTATCCGCAATGAGTGGCAGTTCTTC
v_gene: TRBV5-1; abundance: few; j_gene: TRBJ1-3; d_gene: -; CDR3aa: CASSLGSSGASGNTIYF; CDR3nt: TGCGCCAGCAGCTTGGGGAGTTCAGGGGCATCTGGAAACACCATATATTTT
v_gene: TRBV6-5; abundance: once; j_gene: TRBJ2-2; d_gene: -; CDR3aa: CASSRGPNTGELFF; CDR3nt: TGTGCCAGCAGCAGGGGTCCGAACACCGGGGAGCTGTTTTTT
v_gene: TRBV18; abundance: few; j_gene: TRBJ1-2; d_gene: -; CDR3aa: CASSPSLLTGVANYGYTF; CDR3nt: TGTGCCAGCTCACCCTCTCTCCTCACGGGTGTAGCGAACTATGGCTACACCTTC
v_gene: TRBV11-2; abundance: few; j_gene: TRBJ2-7; d_gene: TRBD1; CDR3aa: CASSLARGQSYEQYF; CDR3nt: TGTGCCAGCAGCTTAGCCAGGGGACAGTCCTACGAGCAGTACTTC
v_gene: TRBV9; abundance: -; j_gene: TRBJ2-7; d_gene: -; CDR3aa: CASSVGTGVYEQYF; CDR3nt: TGTGCCAGCAGCGTCGGTACCGGGGTCTACGAGCAGTACTTC
v_gene: TRBV19; abundance: -; j_gene: TRBJ1-2; d_gene: TRBD1; CDR3aa: CASRKGQLHYGYTF; CDR3nt: TGTGCCAGTAGAAAGGGACAGCTCCACTATGGCTACACCTTC
v_gene: TRBV7-2; abundance: -; j_gene: TRBJ1-3; d_gene: -; CDR3aa: CASSFSGISGNTIYF; CDR3nt: TGTGCCAGCAGCTTTTCGGGGATCTCTGGAAACACCATATATTTT
v_gene: TRBV7-9; abundance: once; j_gene: TRBJ2-3; d_gene: TRBD2; CDR3aa: CASSLHLAGGQADTQYF; CDR3nt: TGTGCCAGCAGCTTACATTTGGCGGGGGGGCAGGCAGATACGCAGTATTTT
v_gene: TRBV24-1; abundance: -; j_gene: TRBJ2-5; d_gene: -; CDR3aa: CATSDQDTRETQYF; CDR3nt: TGTGCCACCAGTGACCAGGACACACGAGAGACCCAGTACTTC
v_gene: TRBV20-1; abundance: -; j_gene: TRBJ1-1; d_gene: -; CDR3aa: CSASRWATEAFF; CDR3nt: TGCAGTGCTAGTCGCTGGGCCACTGAAGCTTTCTTT
v_gene: TRBV6-5; abundance: -; j_gene: TRBJ1-2; d_gene: -; CDR3aa: CAITRQGGSPDGYTF; CDR3nt: TGTGCCATCACGAGACAAGGGGGATCTCCTGATGGCTACACCTTC
v_gene: TRBV7-9; abundance: few; j_gene: TRBJ2-7; d_gene: -; CDR3aa: CASSPESYEQYF; CDR3nt: TGTGCCAGCAGCCCAGAATCCTACGAGCAGTACTTC
v_gene: TRBV6-7; abundance: -; j_gene: TRBJ1-5; d_gene: -; CDR3aa: CASRNSQGRSNQPQHF; CDR3nt: TGTGCCAGCAGAAATAGCCAGGGGCGAAGCAATCAGCCCCAGCATTTT
v_gene: TRBV5-8; abundance: -; j_gene: TRBJ1-2; d_gene: TRBD1; CDR3aa: CASSPDRGLGYTF; CDR3nt: TGTGCCAGCAGCCCCGACAGGGGGCTAGGCTACACCTTC
v_gene: TRBV4-2; abundance: once; j_gene: TRBJ2-1; d_gene: -; CDR3aa: CASSQYTGGISYNEQFF; CDR3nt: TGTGCCAGCAGCCAATATACGGGGGGCATCTCCTACAATGAGCAGTTCTTC
v_gene: TRBV5-8; abundance: -; j_gene: TRBJ1-1; d_gene: -; CDR3aa: CASSGLGGRTEAFF; CDR3nt: TGTGCCAGCAGCGGATTGGGGGGGCGGACTGAAGCTTTCTTT
v_gene: TRBV3-1/TRBV3-2; abundance: -; j_gene: TRBJ1-1; d_gene: -; CDR3aa: CASSQDQQYRAFF; CDR3nt: TGTGCCAGCAGCCAAGACCAACAGTACCGGGCTTTCTTT
v_gene: TRBV30; abundance: -; j_gene: TRBJ1-4; d_gene: -; CDR3aa: CAWSPLGQGREKLFF; CDR3nt: TGTGCCTGGAGTCCATTGGGTCAGGGCCGGGAAAAACTGTTTTTT